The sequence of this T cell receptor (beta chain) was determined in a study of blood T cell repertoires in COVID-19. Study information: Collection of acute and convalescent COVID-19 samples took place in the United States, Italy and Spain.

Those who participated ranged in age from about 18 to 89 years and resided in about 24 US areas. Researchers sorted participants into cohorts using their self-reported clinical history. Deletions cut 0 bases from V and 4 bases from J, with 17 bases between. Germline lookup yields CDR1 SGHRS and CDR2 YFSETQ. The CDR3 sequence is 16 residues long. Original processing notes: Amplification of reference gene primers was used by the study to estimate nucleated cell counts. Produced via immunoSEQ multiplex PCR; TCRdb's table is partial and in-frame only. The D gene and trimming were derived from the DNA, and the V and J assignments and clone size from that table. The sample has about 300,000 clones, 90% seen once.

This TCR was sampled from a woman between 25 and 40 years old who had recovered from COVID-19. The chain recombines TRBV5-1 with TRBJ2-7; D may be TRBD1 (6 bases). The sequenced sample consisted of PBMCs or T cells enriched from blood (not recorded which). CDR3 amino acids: CASSLGLGAGAYEQYF. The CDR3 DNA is TGCGCCAGCAGCTTGGGGTTAGGGGCAGGGGCATACGAGCAGTACTTC.